This TCR beta chain stems from a study of shared clonotypes between healthy human individuals. Between the trimmed V and J ends, which lost 5 bases and 1 base, there was a span of 14 bases. Per the germline V gene, CDR1 is SEHNR and CDR2 is FQNEAQ (reference sequence). The CDR3 covers 15 residues. Healthy HIV-negative adults with no recent acute infections or vaccinations were recruited as donors. Only Caucasian adults living in Nashville, Tennessee served as donors. Genomic DNA, for the unsorted samples, came from tens of millions of PBMCs. Over several immunoSEQ plates, each subset's genomic DNA was distributed in even portions. Measured with immunoSEQ multiplex PCR; TCRdb has only the in-frame clones, and not every one. The sample lists about 490,000 clones; 65% to 80% were seen once.

Sequenced material: PBMCs. The TCR originated in a middle-aged woman in good health. Some clones in this sample may be carry-over from other donors' samples. The gene calls are TRBV7-9 and TRBJ1-1; D might be TRBD1 (5 bases). CDR3 DNA sequence: TGTGCCAGCAGCCAAGATGGGACGGGGAACACTGAAGCTTTCTTT. Its protein is CASSQDGTGNTEAFF.